This paragraph reports one TCR beta chain. The data are from a study of blood T cell repertoires in COVID-19. Turning to the study itself: The United States, Italy and Spain were the sources of the acute and convalescent COVID-19 samples.

Profiled with immunoSEQ multiplex PCR; TCRdb holds only in-frame clones, not every one. The table has about 670,000 clones, 85% to 90% seen once. Trimming removed 4 bases at V and 7 bases at J, with 17 bases between. The CDR3 contains 15 residues. The V gene's germline CDR1 is MGHRA and CDR2 YSYEKL. The rearrangement uses TRBV4-1 and TRBJ2-1; D may be TRBD1 (6 bases). The specimen was peripheral blood. This receptor was identified in a woman under 30 with acute or convalescent COVID-19. The CDR3 nucleotides read TGCGCCAGCAGCCTTGGGATGGGGGCTCTGAATGAGCAGTTCTTC. Protein sequence: CASSLGMGALNEQFF.